This entry lists 21 T cell receptor beta chains sequenced from one sample in a study of T-cell reconstitution after alpha-beta-depleted transplantation in children. Unique molecular identifiers were incorporated when the TCRbeta library was constructed. TCRdb re-analysed the PCR reads in MiXCR, keeping a single row per CDR3 protein. In the table there are 600,000 or so distinct CDR3 sequences, more than 20% of which are singletons. The sample was PBMCs, mostly from graft donor cells, taken 360 days after TCRalphabeta/CD19-depleted stem cell transplant. These receptors came from a boy in the first two years of life who had a stem cell transplant for acute myeloid leukemia, so the T cells may come from the graft donor.

This clonotype was observed a few times. J is TRBJ2-7 and V is TRBV7-8; TRBD1 matches 7 bases. V shed 4 bases, J shed 3 bases, and the junction held 3 bases outside the gene matches. CDR1 and CDR2 from the germline V gene are SGHVS and FQNEAQ. The CDR3 is made up of 13 amino acids. Here the CDR3 reads CASSSDRIYEQYV. CDR3 sequence (DNA): TGTGCCAGCAGCTCGGACAGGATCTACGAGCAGTACGTC.

The table lists this clonotype with many counts. The chain combines TRBV29-1 with TRBJ2-3, with D hard to call. Per germline, CDR1 SQVTM and CDR2 ANQGSEA. This CDR3 comprises 13 residues. The V end was cut by 6 bases, the J end by 5 bases, with 15 bases between. The CDR3: CSVCPRAKDTQYF. CDR3 in DNA: TGCAGCGTCTGTCCCCGGGCCAAAGATACGCAGTATTTT.

This chain connects TRBV20-1 to TRBJ2-7; 11 bases are a match to TRBD1. CDR3 size: 15 residues. The V gene's germline CDR1 is DFQATT and CDR2 SNEGSKA (reference sequence). V was clipped by 2 bases and J by 5 bases; unmatched bases: 8. This CDR3 reads CSARRPGTGGNEQYF. The DNA for the CDR3 is TGCAGTGCTAGACGTCCCGGGACAGGGGGGAACGAGCAGTACTTC.

This clonotype was recorded at least ten times. This sequence joins TRBV12-3 or TRBV12-4 and TRBJ1-2, with 7 bases matching TRBD1. The CDR3 sequence is 14 residues long. Trimming cost V 10 bases and J 5 bases; bases outside gene matches: 13. The CDR3 loop reads CAIQTGAPAYGYTF. CDR3 in DNA: TGTGCCATACAAACAGGGGCCCCCGCTTATGGCTACACCTTC.

This clonotype was seen ten or more times. The rearrangement uses TRBV11-2 and TRBJ1-4; D is perhaps TRBD1 (5 bases). CDR3 length: 15 amino acids. Germline V gene sequence: CDR1 SGHAT, CDR2 FQNNGV. V was trimmed by 2 bases and J by 4 bases, leaving 11 bases between them. The CDR3 coding sequence is TGTGCCAGCAGCTTAATCAGGGCGGATAATGAAAAACTGTTTTTT. The encoded protein is CASSLIRADNEKLFF. Using reference TRBV11-2 and TRBJ1-4 for the parts outside the CDR3, the full variable domain is EAGVAQSPRYKIIEKRQSVAFWCNPISGHATLYWYQQILGQGPKLLIQFQNNGVVDDSQLPKDRFSAERLKGVDSTLKIQPAKLEDSAVYLCASSLIRADNEKLFFGSGTQLSVL.

The table lists this clonotype with a few counts. The chain is built from TRBV20-1 and TRBJ2-2; D gene uncertain. V was trimmed by 1 base and J by 4 bases, leaving 7 bases between them. The V gene's germline CDR1 is DFQATT and CDR2 SNEGSKA (reference sequence). The CDR3 consists of 13 residues. CDR3 bases: TGCAGTGCTAGAGGGTCAAGCACCGGGGAGCTGTTTTTT. As protein: CSARGSSTGELFF.

The chain carries TRBV4-3 and TRBJ2-3; 7 bases fit TRBD2. The CDR3 sequence is 13 residues long. The V gene end was trimmed by 4 bases and the J gene end by 5 bases; junction bases not matched to a gene: 3. The germline V gene has CDR1 LGHNA and CDR2 YSLEER. CDR3 DNA: TGCGCCAGCAGCCCGATAGCGGGAGATACGCAGTATTTT. This translates into CASSPIAGDTQYF.

This clonotype was counted a few times. The chain employs TRBV4-1 and TRBJ2-1; TRBD1 aligns across 7 bases. This CDR3 comprises 16 residues. Germline V gene lookup returns CDR1 MGHRA and CDR2 YSYEKL. With V trimmed by 3 bases and J by 0 bases, 5 bases remained unmatched. The CDR3 region is CASSQLTGSSYNEQFF. CDR3 sequence (DNA): TGCGCCAGCAGCCAGCTGACAGGGAGCTCCTACAATGAGCAGTTCTTC.

This chain joins TRBV6-1 and TRBJ2-2; TRBD1 might be the D (5 bases). Trimming took 5 bases from V and 7 from J, leaving 20 bases between them. Germline V gene sequence: CDR1 MNHNS, CDR2 SASEGT. The CDR3 extends over 16 amino acids. Here the CDR3 reads CASSILSGQGGGELFF. The CDR3, as DNA: TGTGCCAGCAGTATTCTGTCAGGACAAGGTGGCGGGGAGCTGTTTTTT.

The chain has TRBV29-1 and TRBJ2-6, with TRBD2 as a possible D gene (7 bases). The CDR3 runs 17 residues. Germline V gene data show CDR1 as SQVTM and CDR2 as ANQGSEA. V was clipped by 5 bases and J by 0 bases, with 17 bases between them. The CDR3 nucleotides are TGCAGCGTTAGGGGGGGGCAGGGACCCTCTGGGGCCAACGTCCTGACTTTC. Amino acids: CSVRGGQGPSGANVLTF.

The V and J genes are TRBV5-1 and TRBJ2-1; 10 nucleotides agree with TRBD2. The germline gives CDR1 SGHRS, CDR2 YFSETQ. Trimming took 3 bases from V and 5 from J; bases not matched to a gene: 2. The CDR3 sequence is 14 residues long. CDR3 loop: CASSSGLADNEQFF. CDR3 DNA: TGCGCCAGCAGCTCCGGACTAGCGGACAATGAGCAGTTCTTC.

This clonotype was recorded many times. The chain recombines TRBV6-1 with TRBJ2-3; 8 positions match TRBD2. Unmatched junction bases numbered 5, after V lost 7 bases and J lost 2 bases. The germline CDR1 and CDR2 sequences are MNHNS and SASEGT. The CDR3 consists of 14 residues. The CDR3 DNA sequence: TGTGCCAGCACGGGGGGGGCTCCCACAGATACGCAGTATTTT. Encoded protein: CASTGGAPTDTQYF.

V usage is TRBV7-9 and J usage is TRBJ1-5; 10 nucleotides line up with TRBD1. Looked up from germline, CDR1 is SEHNR and CDR2 is FQNEAQ (reference sequence). The junction had 5 bases not matched to a gene; V was cut back by 5 bases and J by 7 bases. CDR3 length equals 14 residues. The CDR3 nucleotides are TGTGCCAGCAGCGGACAGGGGGACCGCCAGCCCCAGCATTTT. Its translation: CASSGQGDRQPQHF.

This clonotype has a handful of counts. This chain joins TRBV20-1 and TRBJ1-6; 9 bases are a match to TRBD1. Per germline, CDR1 DFQATT and CDR2 SNEGSKA (reference sequence). This CDR3 has 15 amino acids. The trim removed 2 bases at V and 7 bases at J, leaving 6 bases unmatched. The DNA for the CDR3 is TGCAGTGCTAGACCTGGACAGGGGTCGAATTCACCCCTCCACTTT. It specifies CSARPGQGSNSPLHF.

Ten or more counts support this clonotype. The chain recombines TRBV7-7 with TRBJ2-2, with a weak D call TRBD2 (5 bases). The germline V gene encodes CDR1 SSHAT and CDR2 FNYEAQ (reference sequence). The CDR3 covers 12 residues. V shed 8 bases and J shed 4 bases, with 8 bases lying between them. CDR3 region: CASLSGTGELFF. The CDR3 coding sequence is TGTGCCAGCCTCAGCGGCACCGGGGAGCTGTTTTTT.

The genes are TRBV7-9 and TRBJ1-4, with D possibly TRBD1 on 5 matching bases. The CDR3 runs 14 residues. The V gene's germline CDR1 is SEHNR and CDR2 FQNEAQ (reference sequence). Trimming pared 3 bases from V and 7 bases from J, leaving 12 bases between. CDR3 bases: TGTGCCAGCAGCTTGGATGGGGGTAGTGAAAAACTGTTTTTT. Protein sequence: CASSLDGGSEKLFF.

This clonotype was seen only a few times. CDR3 sequence reads: CSAKASGGSYEQYF. The CDR3 DNA reads as TGCAGTGCTAAGGCTAGCGGGGGATCATACGAGCAGTACTTC. The chain recombines TRBV20-1 with TRBJ2-7, with TRBD2 matching 10 bases. Losses at the gene ends were 4 bases for V and 4 bases for J; bases not matched to a gene: 7. Germline V lookup: CDR1 DFQATT, CDR2 SNEGSKA (reference sequence). There are 14 residues in the CDR3.

The chain has TRBV6-5 and TRBJ2-5; D unclear. V lost 6 bases and J 7 bases, leaving 9 bases between the germline ends. CDR1 MNHEY and CDR2 SVGAGI come from the germline V gene. The CDR3 extends over 11 amino acids. CDR3 coding DNA: TGTGCCAGCAGAAACCGCGGGACCCAGTACTTC. Translation gives CASRNRGTQYF.

The rearrangement links TRBV19 to TRBJ1-6, with D hard to call. V gave up 7 bases and J gave up 7 bases, with 17 bases separating them. Germline V gives CDR1 LNHDA, CDR2 SQIVND (reference sequence). The CDR3 sequence is 15 residues long. CDR3: CASKARGEGNSPLHF. CDR3 in DNA: TGTGCCAGTAAGGCGCGTGGAGAAGGGAATTCACCCCTCCACTTT. The full variable domain, in which reference TRBV19 and TRBJ1-6 provide the parts outside the CDR3, is DGGITQSPKYLFRKEGQNVTLSCEQNLNHDAMYWYRQDPGQGLRLIYYSQIVNDFQKGDIAEGYSVSREKKESFPLTVTSAQKNPTAFYLCASKARGEGNSPLHFGNGTRLTVT.

This clonotype occurred many times. V is TRBV6-6 and J is TRBJ2-3; D might be TRBD2 (6 bases). The CDR3 is made up of 13 amino acids. From germline, CDR1 is MNHNY and CDR2 SVGAGI (reference sequence). The germline V and J ends were trimmed by 4 bases and 8 bases, with 13 bases remaining between them. In DNA, the CDR3 is TGTGCCAGCAGTTTGACTAGTGACGCTACGCAGTATTTT. Its protein product is CASSLTSDATQYF.

The chain joins TRBV7-3 to TRBJ2-5, with TRBD2 matching over 9 bases. Trimming cost V 1 base and J 5 bases; bases outside gene matches: 8. The CDR3 is made up of 16 amino acids. Germline V lookup: CDR1 SGHTA, CDR2 FQGTGA. The CDR3 spells CASSLNRGGAGETQYF. The DNA of the CDR3 is TGTGCCAGCAGCTTAAATCGCGGGGGGGCCGGTGAGACCCAGTACTTC.